These T cell receptor beta chains were read from a single sample in a study of blood T cell repertoires in COVID-19. Repertoires were generated with immunoSEQ multiplex PCR, while TCRdb's copy carries only in-frame clones and drops some. The table has 150,000 to 160,000 clones, roughly four fifths seen once. Sample: peripheral blood. These receptors all come from a woman aged 60 to 75 with COVID-19, enrolled during active disease. The CDR3 runs from the conserved cysteine through the conserved F or W. D genes are given only for firm matches. Size is stated for part of the rows, as once, few or many counts, or as a class when the clone is expanded.

J | V | size | D | CDR3 | DNA
TRBJ1-3 | TRBV5-1 | NA | TRBD1 | CASSLRTGAGNTIYF | TGCGCCAGCAGCTTGCGAACAGGGGCTGGAAACACCATATATTTT
TRBJ1-2 | TRBV6-1 | NA | TRBD1 | CASTWTGDYGYTF | TGTGCCAGCACTTGGACAGGGGACTATGGCTACACCTTC
TRBJ2-3 | TRBV9 | NA | NA | CASSTVTDTQYF | TGTGCCAGCAGCACGGTCACAGATACGCAGTATTTT
TRBJ2-1 | TRBV7-3 | few | TRBD2 | CASSLALAGVNEQFF | TGTGCCAGCAGCTTGGCATTAGCGGGAGTCAATGAGCAGTTCTTC
TRBJ2-2 | TRBV18 | NA | NA | CASSPDRNTGELFF | TGTGCCAGCTCACCAGACAGGAACACCGGGGAGCTGTTTTTT
TRBJ1-6 | TRBV3-1/TRBV3-2 | NA | NA | CASSQRGAGHSPLHF | TGTGCCAGCAGCCAGAGGGGCGCGGGGCATTCACCCCTCCACTTT
TRBJ1-1 | TRBV7-8 | NA | TRBD1 | CASSRGQAHTEAFF | TGTGCCAGCAGCCGAGGACAGGCGCACACTGAAGCTTTCTTT
TRBJ1-2 | TRBV12-3/TRBV12-4 | NA | TRBD1 | CASSPGQGEGYTF | TGTGCCAGCAGTCCGGGACAGGGTGAAGGCTACACCTTC
TRBJ2-3 | TRBV4-1 | NA | NA | CASSPSQRGWDTQYF | TGCGCCAGCAGCCCGTCCCAACGGGGGTGGGATACGCAGTATTTT
TRBJ1-1 | TRBV9 | NA | NA | CASSATVAPNTEAFF | TGTGCCAGCAGCGCAACGGTAGCCCCCAACACTGAAGCTTTCTTT
TRBJ1-2 | TRBV19 | NA | NA | CASSIGFGGYTF | TGTGCCAGTAGTATTGGTTTCGGTGGCTACACCTTC
TRBJ1-1 | TRBV6-5 | NA | NA | CARYTGRKTEAFF | TGTGCCAGATACACAGGGCGAAAGACTGAAGCTTTCTTT
TRBJ2-3 | TRBV3-1/TRBV3-2 | once | NA | CASRPRGTDTQYF | TGTGCCAGCAGGCCACGAGGCACAGATACGCAGTATTTT
TRBJ1-5 | TRBV18 | NA | NA | CASSPRGLGWDSNQPQHF | TGTGCCAGCTCACCTCGCGGGCTCGGTTGGGATAGCAATCAGCCCCAGCATTTT
TRBJ2-1 | TRBV6-5 | NA | NA | CASSDSFQQFF | TGTGCCAGCAGTGACTCCTTCCAGCAGTTCTTC